These T cell receptor beta chains were read from a single sample in a study of ipilimumab plus nivolumab after autologous stem cell transplantation. The repertoire was sequenced with immunoSEQ multiplex PCR; TCRdb's copy has only in-frame clones and lacks some. The top ten clones hold 10% of a sample with 13,000 to 15,000 clones, under 85% of them seen once. Sequencing was performed on PBMCs, taken in a trial of ipilimumab plus nivolumab as post-transplant consolidation. Receptor source: a male donor with primary mediastinal lymphoma. Both conserved end residues are part of each CDR3. D genes are given only for firm matches. For some rows the clone size is stated as once, few or many, or as a class when expanded; others skip it.

d_gene,j_gene,abundance,v_gene,CDR3aa,CDR3nt
.,TRBJ2-2,once,TRBV7-2,CASSIRRTTGELFF,TGTGCCAGCAGCATAAGGAGGACCACCGGGGAGCTGTTTTTT
TRBD1,TRBJ2-6,.,TRBV15,CATSRGTGNGANVLTF,TGTGCCACCAGCAGGGGGACAGGGAACGGGGCCAACGTCCTGACTTTC
.,TRBJ2-5,.,TRBV28,CASSSSGARTEETQYF,TGTGCCAGCAGTTCCTCCGGGGCCCGAACCGAAGAGACCCAGTACTTC
TRBD2,TRBJ2-5,.,TRBV2,CASSEQSGGQETQYF,TGTGCCAGCAGTGAACAAAGCGGGGGTCAAGAGACCCAGTACTTC
.,TRBJ1-1,large,TRBV6-6,CASSYWQGGEAFF,TGTGCCAGCAGTTACTGGCAGGGCGGTGAAGCTTTCTTT
TRBD1,TRBJ1-3,once,TRBV2,CASSGQGAGNTIYF,TGTGCCAGCAGTGGACAGGGGGCTGGAAACACCATATATTTT
TRBD2,TRBJ2-3,.,TRBV12-5,CASGLVIVSGGPDTQYF,TGTGCTAGTGGTTTGGTAATTGTTAGCGGGGGTCCGGATACGCAGTATTTT
.,TRBJ2-5,.,TRBV7-8,CASSHWADSQETQYF,TGTGCCAGCAGCCATTGGGCGGACAGTCAAGAGACCCAGTACTTC
.,TRBJ1-2,.,TRBV9,CASSGYGMGINYGYTF,TGTGCCAGCAGCGGCTACGGGATGGGGATTAACTATGGCTACACCTTC
TRBD2,TRBJ2-5,once,TRBV27,CASSSGDQETQYF,TGTGCCAGCTCCAGCGGGGATCAAGAGACCCAGTACTTC
TRBD1,TRBJ1-4,.,TRBV7-2,CASSLGTGNEKLFF,TGTGCCAGCAGCTTAGGGACAGGGAATGAAAAACTGTTTTTT
.,TRBJ2-3,medium-sized,TRBV11-2,CASSLGLADTQYF,TGTGCCAGCAGCTTAGGGCTTGCAGATACGCAGTATTTT
TRBD1,TRBJ2-5,.,TRBV7-3,CASSLRTGAGETQYF,TGTGCCAGCAGCTTAAGGACAGGGGCGGGGGAGACCCAGTACTTC
.,TRBJ1-1,once,TRBV29-1,CSVVWVGAAFF,TGCAGCGTCGTTTGGGTAGGGGCGGCTTTCTTT
.,TRBJ2-7,.,TRBV7-2,CASSLAGTSTYEQYF,TGTGCCAGCAGCTTGGCCGGGACCTCTACCTACGAGCAGTACTTC
.,TRBJ2-3,.,TRBV19,CASSKSRGDTQYF,TGTGCCAGTAGTAAAAGTCGGGGAGATACGCAGTATTTT
.,TRBJ1-1,few,TRBV7-8,CASSSSPRWNTEAFF,TGTGCCAGCAGCTCCAGCCCAAGGTGGAACACTGAAGCTTTCTTT
.,TRBJ1-4,once,TRBV4-1,CASSQTFQGLNEKLFF,TGCGCCAGCAGCCAGACCTTCCAGGGTCTAAATGAAAAACTGTTTTTT
.,TRBJ2-1,.,TRBV14,CASSQVARSSYNEQFF,TGTGCCAGCAGCCAAGTTGCGAGAAGCTCCTACAATGAGCAGTTCTTC
TRBD1,TRBJ1-1,.,TRBV19,CASSWTGLTEAFF,TGTGCCAGTAGTTGGACAGGGCTGACTGAAGCTTTCTTT
.,TRBJ2-1,.,TRBV5-1,CASSSLTRDDEQFF,TGCGCCAGCAGTTCCCTAACCCGCGACGATGAGCAGTTCTTC
.,TRBJ1-1,few,TRBV6-5,CASKENSRTEAFF,TGTGCCAGCAAGGAGAATAGTCGTACTGAAGCTTTCTTT
.,TRBJ2-7,.,TRBV27,CASTGTRGATLGEQYF,TGTGCCAGCACCGGGACCCGGGGGGCCACCTTGGGCGAGCAGTACTTC
.,TRBJ1-4,.,TRBV5-1,CASSLDSTNEKLFF,TGCGCCAGCAGCCTAGACTCAACTAATGAAAAACTGTTTTTT
TRBD2,TRBJ2-1,once,TRBV19,CASNPAGLYNEQFF,TGTGCCAGTAACCCAGCGGGATTGTACAATGAGCAGTTCTTC
TRBD1,TRBJ1-4,.,TRBV9,CASSAGQGAHEKLFF,TGTGCCAGCAGCGCTGGACAGGGGGCGCATGAAAAACTGTTTTTT
TRBD1,TRBJ2-1,.,TRBV6-1,CASSVLGGSVNEQFF,TGTGCCAGCAGTGTCCTAGGGGGCTCGGTCAATGAGCAGTTCTTC
.,TRBJ2-4,.,TRBV5-1,CASSPAGGLGNIQYF,TGCGCCAGCAGCCCTGCTGGGGGGCTGGGAAACATTCAGTACTTC